This entry concerns a single TCR delta chain. In its sample, this clone comes out as hyperexpanded (1% or more). Its recognized antigen is unknown. The input lacks base qualities; no much larger clone sits a single base away. The same CDR3 arises from other DNA sequences in this sample as well. This entry is derived from a study of gamma-delta T cells after stem cell transplantation (TCRdb year 2016). The CDR3 runs 14 amino acids, cysteine and phenylalanine included. Just the 42-base CDR3 DNA is kept, in frame starting at base 1. Trimming takes 3 bases from V and 4 bases from J, and the germline ends sit 14 bases apart. CDR1 GEAIGNYY and CDR2 EKD are derived from the germline V gene. Libraries were constructed by RT-PCR. TCRdb names Illumina MiSeq as the instrument used. TCRdb processed the public reads again with the CATT caller, after which rows with matching DNA were combined. The sample table contains about 1,400 delta-chain clones; only one count was recorded for approximately 2.3% of them. The top ten clones comprise about half of the sample.

This receptor was identified in a human donor. It is not recorded whose cells these are; they may come from a transplant donor. Sequenced: gamma-delta T cells. The sequence is built from TRDV2 and TRDJ1; the D gene is unclear. The sequence in DNA is TGTGCCTGTGACCCGTTAGGAGGTAGCGATAAACTCATCTTT. Its coded protein is CACDPLGGSDKLIF.